This record covers a single TCR beta chain. Synthetic TCR analog templates were added to each PCR reaction. Produced via immunoSEQ multiplex PCR; TCRdb's table is partial and in-frame only. The sample records approximately 100,000 clones, 70% to 90% being singletons. The sample belongs to a study of PD-L1 blockade in urothelial cancer. The sequences come from PBMCs, collected around atezolizumab (anti-PD-L1) treatment. This TCR was sampled from a middle-aged man with urothelial cancer.

As DNA, the CDR3 is TGTGCCTGGAGTGCAGGCAGGGCTTATGGCTACACCTTC. Protein sequence: CAWSAGRAYGYTF. The genes are TRBV30 and TRBJ1-2; D may be TRBD1 (5 bases). The CDR3 runs 13 residues. V was shortened by 1 base and J by 5 bases, with 11 bases between the two germline ends. Germline V CDR1 and CDR2: GTSNPN, SVGIG (reference sequence).